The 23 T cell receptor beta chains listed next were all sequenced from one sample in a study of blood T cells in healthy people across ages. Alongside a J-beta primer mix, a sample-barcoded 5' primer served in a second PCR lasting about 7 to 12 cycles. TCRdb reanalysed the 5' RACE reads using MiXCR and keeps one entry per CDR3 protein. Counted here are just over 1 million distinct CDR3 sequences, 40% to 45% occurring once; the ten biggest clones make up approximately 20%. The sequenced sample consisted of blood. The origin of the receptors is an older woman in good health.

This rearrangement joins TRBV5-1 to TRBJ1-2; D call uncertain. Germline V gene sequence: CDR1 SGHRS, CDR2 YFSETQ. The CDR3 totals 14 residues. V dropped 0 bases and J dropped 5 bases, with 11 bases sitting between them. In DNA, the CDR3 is TGCGCCAGCAGCTTGGAGCAGGCTCGGTATGGCTACACCTTC. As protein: CASSLEQARYGYTF.

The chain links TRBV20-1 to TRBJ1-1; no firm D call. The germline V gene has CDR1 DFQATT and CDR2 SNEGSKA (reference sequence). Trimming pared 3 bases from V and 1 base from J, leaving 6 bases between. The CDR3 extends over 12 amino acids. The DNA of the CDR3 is TGCAGTGCTAGGGGCAGGAACACTGAAGCTTTCTTT. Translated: CSARGRNTEAFF.

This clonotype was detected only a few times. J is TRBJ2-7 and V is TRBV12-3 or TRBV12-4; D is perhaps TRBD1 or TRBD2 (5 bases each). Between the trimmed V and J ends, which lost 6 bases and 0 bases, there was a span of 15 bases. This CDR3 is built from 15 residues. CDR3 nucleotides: TGTGCCAGCAGACCCGGGGCTACCAGCTCCTACGAGCAGTACTTC. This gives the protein CASRPGATSSYEQYF.

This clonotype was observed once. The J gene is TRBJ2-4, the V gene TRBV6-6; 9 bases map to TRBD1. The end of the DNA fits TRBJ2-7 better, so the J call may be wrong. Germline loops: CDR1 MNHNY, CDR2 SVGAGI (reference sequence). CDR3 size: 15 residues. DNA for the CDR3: TGTGCCAGCAGTTACTCGATTGGGACAGGGAACGAGCAGTACTTC. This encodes CASSYSIGTGNEQYF.

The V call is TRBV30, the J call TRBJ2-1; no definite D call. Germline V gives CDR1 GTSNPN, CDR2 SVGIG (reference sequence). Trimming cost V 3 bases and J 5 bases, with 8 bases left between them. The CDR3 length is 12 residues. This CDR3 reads CAWRFRNNEQFF. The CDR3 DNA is TGTGCCTGGAGGTTTAGGAACAATGAGCAGTTCTTC.

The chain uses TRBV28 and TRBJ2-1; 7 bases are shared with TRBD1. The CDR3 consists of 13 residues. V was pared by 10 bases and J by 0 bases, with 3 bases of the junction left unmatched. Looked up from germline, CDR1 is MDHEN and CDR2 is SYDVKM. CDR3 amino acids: CATGTDSYNEQFF. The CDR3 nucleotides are TGTGCCACTGGGACAGACTCCTACAATGAGCAGTTCTTC.

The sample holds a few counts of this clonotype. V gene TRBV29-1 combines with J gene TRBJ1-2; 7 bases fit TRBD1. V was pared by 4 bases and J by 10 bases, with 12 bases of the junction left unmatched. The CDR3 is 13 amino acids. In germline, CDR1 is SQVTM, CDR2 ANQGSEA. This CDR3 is CSVATGPPDYYTF. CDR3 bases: TGCAGCGTTGCGACAGGGCCCCCCGACTACTACACCTTC.

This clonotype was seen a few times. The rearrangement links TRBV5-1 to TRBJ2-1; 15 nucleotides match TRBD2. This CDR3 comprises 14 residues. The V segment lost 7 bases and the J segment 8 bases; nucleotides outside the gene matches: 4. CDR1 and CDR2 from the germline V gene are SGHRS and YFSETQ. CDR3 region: CASGGLAGGYEQFF. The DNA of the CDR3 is TGCGCCAGCGGTGGACTAGCGGGAGGGTATGAGCAGTTCTTC. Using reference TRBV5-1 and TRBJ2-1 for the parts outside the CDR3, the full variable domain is KAGVTQTPRYLIKTRGQQVTLSCSPISGHRSVSWYQQTPGQGLQFLFEYFSETQRNKGNFPGRFSGRQFSNSRSEMNVSTLELGDSALYLCASGGLAGGYEQFFGPGTRLTVL.

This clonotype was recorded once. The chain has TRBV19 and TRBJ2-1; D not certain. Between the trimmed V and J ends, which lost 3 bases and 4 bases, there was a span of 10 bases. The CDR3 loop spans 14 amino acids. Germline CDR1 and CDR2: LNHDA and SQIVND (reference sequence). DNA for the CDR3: TGTGCCAGTAGTATGAATCCTAGATACAATGAGCAGTTCTTC. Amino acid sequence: CASSMNPRYNEQFF.

CDR3 coding DNA: TGCAGTGCACGACAGGGTTTACCTTACAATGAGCAGTTCTTC. Translating it yields CSARQGLPYNEQFF. The gene calls are TRBV20-1 and TRBJ2-1, with 7 bases lining up with TRBD1. This CDR3 comprises 14 residues. Germline CDR1 and CDR2: DFQATT and SNEGSKA (reference sequence). V was clipped by 6 bases and J by 4 bases; unmatched bases: 9.

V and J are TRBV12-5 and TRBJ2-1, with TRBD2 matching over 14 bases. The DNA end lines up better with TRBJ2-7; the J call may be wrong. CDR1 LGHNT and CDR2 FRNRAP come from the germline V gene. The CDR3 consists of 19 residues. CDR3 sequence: CASGFSGTSGRGSYNEQYF. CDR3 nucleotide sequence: TGTGCTAGTGGTTTCTCCGGGACTAGCGGGAGAGGCTCCTACAATGAGCAGTACTTC.

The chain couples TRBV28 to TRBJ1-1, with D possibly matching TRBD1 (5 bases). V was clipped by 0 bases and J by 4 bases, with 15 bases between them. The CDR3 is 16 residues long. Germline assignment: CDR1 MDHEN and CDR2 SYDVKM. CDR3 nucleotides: TGTGCCAGCAGTTTATGGGTCTCCATGGGGACCACTGAAGCTTTCTTT. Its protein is CASSLWVSMGTTEAFF.

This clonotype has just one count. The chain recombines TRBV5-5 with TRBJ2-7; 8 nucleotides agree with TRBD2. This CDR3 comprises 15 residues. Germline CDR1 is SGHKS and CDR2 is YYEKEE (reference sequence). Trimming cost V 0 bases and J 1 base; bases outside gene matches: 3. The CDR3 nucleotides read TGTGCCAGCAGCTTGGCGATAGCGGGGTCCTACGAGCAGTACTTC. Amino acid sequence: CASSLAIAGSYEQYF.

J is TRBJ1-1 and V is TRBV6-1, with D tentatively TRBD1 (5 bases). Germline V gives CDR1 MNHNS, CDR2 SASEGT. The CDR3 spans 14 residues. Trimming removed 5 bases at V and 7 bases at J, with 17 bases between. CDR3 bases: TGTGCCAGCAGTTTAACTTGGGACGCCGGTGAAGCTTTCTTT. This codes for CASSLTWDAGEAFF.

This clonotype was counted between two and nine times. The CDR3 loop reads CASSLVRGWNSYEQYF. CDR3 nucleotide sequence: TGTGCCAGCAGCTTAGTTAGGGGATGGAACTCCTACGAGCAGTACTTC. The chain is built from TRBV11-2 and TRBJ2-7, with D maybe TRBD1 (5 bases). The V end lost 1 base, the J end lost 0 bases, and 13 bases lay between the germline ends. The CDR3 has 16 residues. The V gene's germline CDR1 is SGHAT and CDR2 FQNNGV.

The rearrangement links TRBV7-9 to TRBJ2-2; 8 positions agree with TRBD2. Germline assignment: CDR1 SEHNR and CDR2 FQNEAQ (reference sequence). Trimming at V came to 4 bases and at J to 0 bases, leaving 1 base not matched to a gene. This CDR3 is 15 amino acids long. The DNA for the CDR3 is TGTGCCAGCAGCTGGGGACTAGCGAACACCGGGGAGCTGTTTTTT. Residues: CASSWGLANTGELFF.

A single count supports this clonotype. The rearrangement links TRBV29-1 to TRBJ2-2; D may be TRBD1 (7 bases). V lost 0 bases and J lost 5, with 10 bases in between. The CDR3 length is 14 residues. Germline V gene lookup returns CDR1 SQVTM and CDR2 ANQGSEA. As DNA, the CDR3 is TGCAGCGTTGAAGACAGGGGGGTTACCGGGGAGCTGTTTTTT. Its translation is CSVEDRGVTGELFF.

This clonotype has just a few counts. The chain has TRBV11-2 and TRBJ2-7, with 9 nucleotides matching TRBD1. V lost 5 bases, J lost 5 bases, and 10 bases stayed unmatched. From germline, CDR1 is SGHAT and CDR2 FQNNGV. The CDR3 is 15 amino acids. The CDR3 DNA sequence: TGTGCCAGCAGCCTAGGGGACAGGGAGGGAGACGAGCAGTACTTC. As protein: CASSLGDREGDEQYF.

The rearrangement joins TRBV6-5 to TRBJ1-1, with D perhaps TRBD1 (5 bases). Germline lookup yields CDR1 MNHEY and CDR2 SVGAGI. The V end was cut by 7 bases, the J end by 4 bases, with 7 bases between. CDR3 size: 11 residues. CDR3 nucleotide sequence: TGTGCCAGCAAAGACAGCACTGAAGCTTTCTTT. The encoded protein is CASKDSTEAFF.

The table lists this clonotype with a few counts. The CDR3 reads CASSIHGGPQHF. The CDR3 nucleotides read TGTGCCAGCAGTATCCATGGAGGGCCCCAGCATTTT. J is TRBJ1-5 and V is TRBV27; the D is unclear. The CDR3 sequence is 12 residues long. Trimming pared 5 bases from V and 9 bases from J, leaving 11 bases between. From germline, CDR1 is MNHEY and CDR2 SMNVEV (reference sequence).

The CDR3 here is CASSFRGDSLATQYF. DNA of the CDR3: TGTGCCAGCAGTTTCAGGGGTGATAGTTTGGCGACCCAGTACTTC. V and J are TRBV6-6 and TRBJ2-5, with a tentative D call TRBD1 (6 bases). CDR3 length: 15 amino acids. V was trimmed by 4 bases and J by 7 bases, leaving 19 bases between them. The germline gives CDR1 MNHNY, CDR2 SVGAGI (reference sequence).

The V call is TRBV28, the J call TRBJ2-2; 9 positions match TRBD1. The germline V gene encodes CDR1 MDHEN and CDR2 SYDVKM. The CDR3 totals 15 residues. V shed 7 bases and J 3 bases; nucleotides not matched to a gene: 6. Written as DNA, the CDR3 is TGTGCCAGCAATCACAGGGGGCTGGACACCGGGGAGCTGTTTTTT. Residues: CASNHRGLDTGELFF.

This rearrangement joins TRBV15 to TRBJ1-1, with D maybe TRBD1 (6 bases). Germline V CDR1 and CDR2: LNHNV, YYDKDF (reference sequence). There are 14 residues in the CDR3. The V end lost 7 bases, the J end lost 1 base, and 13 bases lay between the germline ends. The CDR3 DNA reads TGTGCCACCAACGGGGGCGCCCGGAACACTGAAGCTTTCTTT. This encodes CATNGGARNTEAFF.